This TCR beta chain was identified in a study of technical replicates of blood from a handful of donors. Clones were read by immunoSEQ multiplex PCR, and TCRdb kept only the in-frame ones, dropping some. Of about 97,000 clones listed, approximately 96% are singletons. The clonotype comes from a human donor in good health. Sequencing was carried out using T cells isolated from PBMCs.

The CDR3 nucleotides are TGCAGCGCCGGGGGTAGCGGGAGTGAGACCCAGTACTTC. It is translated as CSAGGSGSETQYF. The chain joins TRBV29-1 to TRBJ2-5, with 9 bases that match TRBD2. This CDR3 region has 13 residues. V was pared by 7 bases and J by 5 bases, with 8 bases of the junction left unmatched. Germline lookup yields CDR1 SQVTM and CDR2 ANQGSEA.